This T cell receptor beta chain was sequenced during a study of response to subunit inactivated influenza vaccine. Study observations and caveats: Each seasonal influenza vaccination, the authors suggested, recruits few new T cells.

TCRdb passed the RT-PCR reads through MiXCR, listing each CDR3 protein once. The sample lists about 800,000 distinct CDR3 sequences; 21% were seen once. As for this clonotype: Antigen unknown.

Trimming cost V 3 bases and J 5 bases; bases outside gene matches: 5. CDR1 is DFQATT and CDR2 is SNEGSKA in the germline V gene (reference sequence). The CDR3 covers 14 residues. The sequence derives from a man in his forties or fifties who received an inactivated influenza vaccine. Sequenced here: PBMCs from blood, sampled about 5 days after vaccination. This rearrangement joins TRBV20-1 to TRBJ2-1, with TRBD2 matching 9 bases. CDR3 region: CSASGRGGNNEQFF. CDR3 nucleotide sequence: TGCAGTGCTAGCGGGCGGGGGGGTAACAATGAGCAGTTCTTC.